Listed below are T cell receptor beta chains from one sample, sequenced in a study of OX40 agonist ivuxolimab in advanced cancers. Profiled with immunoSEQ multiplex PCR; TCRdb holds only in-frame clones, not every one. This sample has over 75,000 clones, with around nine tenths found just once. Material: CD4+ or CD8+ T cells sorted from blood, obtained in a trial of the OX40 agonist ivuxolimab. Receptors were obtained from an adult with an advanced solid tumor such as melanoma, head and neck, liver or kidney cancer. Each CDR3 is given without its conserved first and last residue.

>TRBJ1-1|20|TRBV12-5
ASGLFYWWRSFEVVPNTEAF
>TRBJ2-1|13|TRBV10-3
AISERGGSYNEQF
>TRBJ2-5|13|TRBV29-1
SGGSGAGVKETQY
>TRBJ2-2|13|TRBV5-1
ASSLDPPNTGELF
>TRBJ2-3|14|TRBV5-1
ASSLAGLTPSDTQY
>TRBJ2-3|13|TRBV19
ASRELAGPSATQY
>TRBJ1-5|16|TRBV19
ASSIMWGSTGLNQPQH
>TRBJ1-3|13|TRBV5-6
ASSTRGGSGNTIY
>TRBJ2-3|12|TRBV10-3
AISTQSSTDTQY
>TRBJ2-5|10|TRBV18
ASSPPEETQY
>TRBJ2-3|12|TRBV7-8
ASSGRGGTDTQY
>TRBJ2-1|9|TRBV10-3
AISAYNEQF
>TRBJ1-5|13|TRBV19
ASTPWAGSNQPQH
>TRBJ1-1|11|TRBV18
ASSPPGNTEAF
>TRBJ1-1|11|TRBV5-1
ASSQSTNTEAF
>TRBJ2-7|14|TRBV15
ATSRDRASGSNEQY
>TRBJ1-1|10|TRBV28
ASSTTNTEAF
>TRBJ1-4|11|TRBV19
ASKGGVWEKLF
>TRBJ2-7|10|TRBV18
ASSPTGYEQY
>TRBJ1-2|12|TRBV7-9
ASSLVGGNYGYT
>TRBJ1-2|13|TRBV14
ASSQDLEGLDGYT
>TRBJ2-1|9|TRBV2
AGRASNEQF
>TRBJ1-5|15|TRBV12-5
ASGLRGPDRENQPQH
>TRBJ2-7|13|TRBV18
ASSPSRQGAGEQY
>TRBJ2-7|13|TRBV19
ASSIEDRGPYEQY
>TRBJ2-7|12|TRBV5-1
ASTPQAGVHEQY
>TRBJ2-1|15|TRBV28
ASSELGQGASGNEQF
>TRBJ2-5|9|TRBV20-1
SVLTQETQY
>TRBJ1-1|11|TRBV2
ARSSTKNTEAF
>TRBJ2-3|13|TRBV19
ASSTPPQGPDTQY
>TRBJ2-3|16|TRBV4-2
ASSQEGVRGASTDTQY
>TRBJ2-7|10|TRBV26
ASRPTGTEQY
>TRBJ1-4|13|TRBV19
ASSLGVATNEKLF
>TRBJ1-1|12|TRBV28
ASSLSRGLLEAF
>TRBJ2-3|10|TRBV29-1
SVAGVTDTQY
>TRBJ2-6|12|TRBV7-3
ASSSSSGANVLT
>TRBJ1-1|12|TRBV28
ASSLGQEDTEAF
>TRBJ2-7|12|TRBV6-1
ASSGAGSSYEQY
>TRBJ2-7|13|TRBV27
ASSPGTGVGYEQY
>TRBJ2-5|10|TRBV7-9
ASSLVGIAQY
>TRBJ2-3|10|TRBV6-5
ASRSSTDTQY
>TRBJ2-5|17|TRBV28
ASITGGSAGLYLQETQY
>TRBJ1-6|13|TRBV7-2
ASSLGLGPNSPLH
>TRBJ2-2|12|TRBV19
ASSIRPSTGELF
>TRBJ1-2|11|TRBV5-1
ASSLEGGVGYT